Listed below are T cell receptor beta chains from one sample, sequenced in a study of blood T cell repertoires in COVID-19. Sequencing was performed with immunoSEQ multiplex PCR; in TCRdb, only in-frame clones are kept and a portion is missing. The sample has some 250,000 clones, approximately 90% seen once; the top ten hold 2% to 2.5%. Specimen: PBMCs or T cells enriched from blood (not recorded which). The receptors were gathered from a woman between 40 and 50 years old with acute COVID-19. Both conserved end residues are part of each CDR3. D genes are given only for firm matches. Only part of the rows carry a size: once, few, many, or a class if the clone is expanded.

D: .; J: TRBJ2-3; V: TRBV2; size: .; CDR3: CASKETGGGPKGTQYF; DNA: TGTGCCAGCAAAGAAACTGGCGGGGGCCCCAAAGGCACGCAGTATTTT
D: .; J: TRBJ2-3; V: TRBV4-3; size: .; CDR3: CASSQEGGGGTDTQYF; DNA: TGCGCCAGCAGCCAAGAAGGGGGGGGCGGAACAGATACGCAGTATTTT
D: TRBD1; J: TRBJ1-1; V: TRBV19; size: .; CDR3: CASSISGGARAFF; DNA: TGTGCCAGTAGTATTTCAGGGGGAGCGCGAGCTTTCTTT
D: .; J: TRBJ2-3; V: TRBV27; size: .; CDR3: CASSLSRGSSTDTQYF; DNA: TGTGCCAGCAGTTTATCAAGGGGATCGAGCACAGATACGCAGTATTTT
D: TRBD2; J: TRBJ2-3; V: TRBV30; size: .; CDR3: CAWNRGLAGGRDTQYF; DNA: TGTGCCTGGAACCGCGGACTAGCGGGAGGGCGAGATACGCAGTATTTT
D: TRBD1; J: TRBJ1-1; V: TRBV18; size: few; CDR3: CASSPDREAEAFF; DNA: TGTGCCAGCTCACCGGACAGGGAGGCTGAAGCTTTCTTT
D: TRBD1; J: TRBJ2-7; V: TRBV15; size: once; CDR3: CATSRDRQGSYEQYF; DNA: TGTGCCACCAGCAGAGATCGACAGGGAAGCTACGAGCAGTACTTC
D: .; J: TRBJ2-7; V: TRBV23-1; size: .; CDR3: CASSPPGQESYEQYF; DNA: TGCGCCAGCAGCCCCCCGGGACAAGAGTCCTACGAGCAGTACTTC
D: TRBD1; J: TRBJ1-2; V: TRBV24-1; size: once; CDR3: CATSGQGLNGYTF; DNA: TGTGCCACCAGTGGACAGGGCCTGAACGGCTACACCTTC
D: .; J: TRBJ2-3; V: TRBV5-5; size: .; CDR3: CASSFGGRTDTQYF; DNA: TGTGCCAGCAGCTTCGGGGGTAGGACAGATACGCAGTATTTT
D: TRBD2; J: TRBJ2-5; V: TRBV9; size: .; CDR3: CASSERLAGGRETQYF; DNA: TGTGCCAGCAGCGAGAGACTAGCGGGAGGGCGGGAGACCCAGTACTTC
D: .; J: TRBJ1-5; V: TRBV28; size: once; CDR3: CASSRTGNQPQHF; DNA: TGTGCCAGCAGTCGGACAGGCAATCAGCCCCAGCATTTT
D: .; J: TRBJ1-5; V: TRBV2; size: .; CDR3: CASTERGGFGSPGDQPQHF; DNA: TGTGCCAGCACCGAAAGGGGTGGGTTTGGGTCGCCGGGGGATCAGCCCCAGCATTTT
D: TRBD2; J: TRBJ2-1; V: TRBV9; size: .; CDR3: CASSKTAGGPYNEQFF; DNA: TGTGCCAGCAGCAAAACAGCGGGGGGGCCCTACAATGAGCAGTTCTTC
D: TRBD2; J: TRBJ2-2; V: TRBV7-2; size: .; CDR3: CASSQSGTSTGELFF; DNA: TGTGCCAGCAGCCAGAGCGGGACTTCAACCGGGGAGCTGTTTTTT
D: .; J: TRBJ2-7; V: TRBV9; size: .; CDR3: CASSVGTLSHEQYF; DNA: TGTGCCAGCAGCGTAGGGACACTGAGCCACGAGCAGTACTTC
D: .; J: TRBJ2-3; V: TRBV18; size: .; CDR3: CASSPRGGTTDTQYF; DNA: TGTGCCAGCTCACCAAGAGGTGGTACCACAGATACGCAGTATTTT
D: .; J: TRBJ2-2; V: TRBV2; size: .; CDR3: CASRSGQPRSGELFF; DNA: TGTGCCAGCAGATCCGGACAGCCTAGGTCCGGGGAGCTGTTTTTT
D: .; J: TRBJ2-5; V: TRBV12-3/TRBV12-4; size: many; CDR3: CASSLPEGETQYF; DNA: TGTGCCAGCAGTCTACCAGAGGGAGAGACCCAGTACTTC
D: .; J: TRBJ1-3; V: TRBV19; size: .; CDR3: CASWARLGNTIYF; DNA: TGTGCCAGTTGGGCCCGGCTTGGAAACACCATATATTTT
D: .; J: TRBJ1-1; V: TRBV9; size: .; CDR3: CASSSPGGNLNTEAFF; DNA: TGTGCCAGCAGCTCGCCGGGGGGGAACTTGAACACTGAAGCTTTCTTT
D: TRBD2; J: TRBJ2-4; V: TRBV5-1; size: once; CDR3: CASSTGLAGGKNIQYF; DNA: TGCGCCAGCAGCACCGGACTAGCGGGGGGCAAAAACATTCAGTACTTC
D: .; J: TRBJ1-1; V: TRBV15; size: once; CDR3: CATSRDKRREAFF; DNA: TGTGCCACCAGCAGAGATAAGCGCCGCGAAGCTTTCTTT
D: .; J: TRBJ2-3; V: TRBV20-1; size: .; CDR3: CSVQSPDTQYF; DNA: TGCAGTGTTCAGTCCCCAGATACGCAGTATTTT
D: .; J: TRBJ1-4; V: TRBV19; size: .; CDR3: CASSIWADNEKLFF; DNA: TGTGCCAGTAGTATCTGGGCCGATAATGAAAAACTGTTTTTT
D: TRBD1; J: TRBJ1-2; V: TRBV5-1; size: .; CDR3: CASSSEGQGGSGYTF; DNA: TGCGCCAGCAGCAGCGAAGGACAGGGTGGATCTGGCTACACCTTC
D: TRBD2; J: TRBJ2-1; V: TRBV4-2; size: .; CDR3: CASSQDLYDRAGGYNEQFF; DNA: TGTGCCAGCAGCCAAGATCTTTATGACCGAGCGGGAGGCTACAATGAGCAGTTCTTC
D: TRBD2; J: TRBJ2-2; V: TRBV19; size: .; CDR3: CASSNLAGGIGELFF; DNA: TGTGCCAGTAGTAACCTAGCGGGAGGTATCGGGGAGCTGTTTTTT
D: TRBD2; J: TRBJ2-4; V: TRBV19; size: .; CDR3: CASSMKAGGVAKNIQYF; DNA: TGTGCCAGTAGTATGAAGGCGGGAGGGGTAGCCAAAAACATTCAGTACTTC
D: TRBD2; J: TRBJ2-3; V: TRBV6-1; size: few; CDR3: CASSELAGGPDTQYF; DNA: TGTGCCAGCAGTGAACTAGCGGGGGGGCCAGATACGCAGTATTTT
D: .; J: TRBJ2-5; V: TRBV5-1; size: .; CDR3: CASSLGGGGQETQYF; DNA: TGCGCCAGCAGCTTGGGAGGGGGTGGACAAGAGACCCAGTACTTC
D: TRBD2; J: TRBJ2-1; V: TRBV15; size: .; CDR3: CATSGSGSESNEQFF; DNA: TGTGCCACCAGCGGTAGCGGGAGCGAATCCAATGAGCAGTTCTTC
D: .; J: TRBJ2-5; V: TRBV5-8; size: once; CDR3: CASSTPRGARETQYF; DNA: TGTGCCAGCAGCACCCCTCGCGGGGCGCGCGAGACCCAGTACTTC
D: TRBD2; J: TRBJ2-1; V: TRBV2; size: .; CDR3: CASKTSGTLYNEQFF; DNA: TGTGCCAGCAAGACTAGCGGAACACTGTACAATGAGCAGTTCTTC
D: .; J: TRBJ1-1; V: TRBV14; size: once; CDR3: CASSQRGTRNTEAFF; DNA: TGTGCCAGCAGCCAACGGGGAACTCGAAACACTGAAGCTTTCTTT
D: TRBD2; J: TRBJ2-3; V: TRBV7-2; size: .; CDR3: CASSLGPSGAKDTQYF; DNA: TGTGCCAGCAGCCTGGGACCTAGCGGGGCTAAAGATACGCAGTATTTT
D: TRBD1; J: TRBJ2-2; V: TRBV27; size: .; CDR3: CASSPDHGTAGELFF; DNA: TGTGCCAGCAGTCCCGACCACGGGACAGCCGGGGAGCTGTTTTTT